This T cell receptor (beta chain) was observed in a study of control samples from healthy donors and cancer patients. The length of the CDR3 is 15 residues. V was clipped by 5 bases and J by 4 bases, with 17 bases between them. Germline V CDR1 and CDR2: MNHNY, SVGAGI (reference sequence). TCRdb's table, derived via immunoSEQ multiplex PCR, lists solely in-frame clones and lacks some. Of 65,000 to 85,000 clones in the sample, roughly 90% are singletons; the top ten hold roughly a tenth. The specimen sequenced was PBMCs. J is TRBJ1-2 and V is TRBV6-6; D uncertain. The receptor was isolated from a woman aged 45-65 years with colorectal cancer. The CDR3 loop reads CASSPMTHGGYGYTF. The CDR3 region has the DNA TGTGCCAGCAGTCCTATGACACACGGCGGCTATGGCTACACCTTC.